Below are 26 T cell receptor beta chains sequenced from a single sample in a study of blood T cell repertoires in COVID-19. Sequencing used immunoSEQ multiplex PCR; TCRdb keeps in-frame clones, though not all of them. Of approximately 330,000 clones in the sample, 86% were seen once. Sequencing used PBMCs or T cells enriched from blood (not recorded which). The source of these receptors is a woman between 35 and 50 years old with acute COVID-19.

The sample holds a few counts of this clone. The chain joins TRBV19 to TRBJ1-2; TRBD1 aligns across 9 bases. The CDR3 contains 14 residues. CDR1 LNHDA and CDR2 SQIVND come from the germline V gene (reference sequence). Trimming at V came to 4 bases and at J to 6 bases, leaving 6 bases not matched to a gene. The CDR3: CASSKGQGYNGYTF. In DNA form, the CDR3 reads TGTGCCAGTAGTAAGGGACAGGGTTATAATGGCTACACCTTC.

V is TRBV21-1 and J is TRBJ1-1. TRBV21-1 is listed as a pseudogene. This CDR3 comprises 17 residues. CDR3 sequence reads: CASSKDLRGNMNTEAFF. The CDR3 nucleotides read TGTGCCAGCAGCAAAGACCTACGGGGGAATATGAACACTGAAGCTTTCTTT.

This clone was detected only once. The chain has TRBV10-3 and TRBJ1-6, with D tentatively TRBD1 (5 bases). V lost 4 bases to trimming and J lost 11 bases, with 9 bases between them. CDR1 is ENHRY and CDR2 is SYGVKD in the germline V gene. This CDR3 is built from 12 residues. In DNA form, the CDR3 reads TGTGCCATCAGTGTGGGGGGAACACCCCTCCACTTT. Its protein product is CAISVGGTPLHF.

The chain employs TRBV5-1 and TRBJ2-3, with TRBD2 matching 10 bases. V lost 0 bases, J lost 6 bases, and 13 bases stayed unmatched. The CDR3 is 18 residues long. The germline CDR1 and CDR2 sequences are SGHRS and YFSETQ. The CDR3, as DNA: TGCGCCAGCAGCTTGGCATCTAGCGGGGGCAACCAGGGGGATACGCAGTATTTT. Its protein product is CASSLASSGGNQGDTQYF.

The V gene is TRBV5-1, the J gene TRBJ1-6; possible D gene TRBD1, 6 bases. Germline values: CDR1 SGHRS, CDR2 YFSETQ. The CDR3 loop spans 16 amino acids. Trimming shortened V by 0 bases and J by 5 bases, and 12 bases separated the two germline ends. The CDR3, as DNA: TGCGCCAGCAGCTTGGCCGGGGCAGGGGATAATTCACCCCTCCACTTT. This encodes CASSLAGAGDNSPLHF.

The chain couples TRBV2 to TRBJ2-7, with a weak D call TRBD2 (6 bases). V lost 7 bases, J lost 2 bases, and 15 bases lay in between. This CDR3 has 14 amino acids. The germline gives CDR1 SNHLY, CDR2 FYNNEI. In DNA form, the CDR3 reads TGTGCCAGCACCACCCTGCGGGGTCCCTACGAGCAGTACTTC. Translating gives CASTTLRGPYEQYF.

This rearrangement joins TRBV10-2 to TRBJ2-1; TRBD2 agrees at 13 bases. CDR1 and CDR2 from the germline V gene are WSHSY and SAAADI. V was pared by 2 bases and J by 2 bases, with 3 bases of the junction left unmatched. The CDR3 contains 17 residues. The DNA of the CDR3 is TGCGCCAGCAGTGAGGCGGGACTAGCGGGACCCTACAATGAGCAGTTCTTC. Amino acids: CASSEAGLAGPYNEQFF.

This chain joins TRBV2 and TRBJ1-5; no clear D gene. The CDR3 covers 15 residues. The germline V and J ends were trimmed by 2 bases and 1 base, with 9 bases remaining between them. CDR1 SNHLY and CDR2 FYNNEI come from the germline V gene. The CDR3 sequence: CASSEFLVSNQPQHF. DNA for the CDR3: TGTGCCAGCAGTGAATTTCTAGTCAGCAATCAGCCCCAGCATTTT.

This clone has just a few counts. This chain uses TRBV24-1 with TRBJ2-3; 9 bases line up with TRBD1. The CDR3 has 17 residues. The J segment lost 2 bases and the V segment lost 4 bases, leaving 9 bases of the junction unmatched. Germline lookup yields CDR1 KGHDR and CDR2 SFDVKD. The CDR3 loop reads CATSDRRTGAHTDTQYF. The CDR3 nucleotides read TGTGCCACCAGTGACCGAAGGACAGGGGCGCACACAGATACGCAGTATTTT.

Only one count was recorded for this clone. The CDR3 nucleotides read TGCAGCGTCTACAGGGGGCGGAACACTGAAGCTTTCTTT. Translating it yields CSVYRGRNTEAFF. V and J are TRBV29-1 and TRBJ1-1, with 9 bases aligning to TRBD1. V dropped 6 bases and J dropped 1; count of bases not matched to a gene: 3. The V gene's germline CDR1 is SQVTM and CDR2 ANQGSEA. CDR3 length equals 13 residues.

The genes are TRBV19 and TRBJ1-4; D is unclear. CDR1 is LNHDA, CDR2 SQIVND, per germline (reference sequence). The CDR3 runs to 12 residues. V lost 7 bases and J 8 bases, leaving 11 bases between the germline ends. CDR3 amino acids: CASNLGREKLFF. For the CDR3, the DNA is TGTGCCAGTAACCTCGGCAGGGAAAAACTGTTTTTT.

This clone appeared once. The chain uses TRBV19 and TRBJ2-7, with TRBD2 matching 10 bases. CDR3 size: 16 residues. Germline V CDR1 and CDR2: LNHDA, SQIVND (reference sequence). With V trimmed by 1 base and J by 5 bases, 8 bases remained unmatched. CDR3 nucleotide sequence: TGTGCCAGTAGTATAGTTGGGCTAGCGGGAGTAAACGAGCAGTACTTC. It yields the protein CASSIVGLAGVNEQYF.

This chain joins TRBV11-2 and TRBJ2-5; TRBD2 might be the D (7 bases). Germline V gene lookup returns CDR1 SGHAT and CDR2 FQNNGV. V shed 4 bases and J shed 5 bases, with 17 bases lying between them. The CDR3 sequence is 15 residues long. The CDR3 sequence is CASSSIYGGLETQYF. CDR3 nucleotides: TGTGCCAGCAGCTCTATATACGGGGGGCTGGAGACCCAGTACTTC.

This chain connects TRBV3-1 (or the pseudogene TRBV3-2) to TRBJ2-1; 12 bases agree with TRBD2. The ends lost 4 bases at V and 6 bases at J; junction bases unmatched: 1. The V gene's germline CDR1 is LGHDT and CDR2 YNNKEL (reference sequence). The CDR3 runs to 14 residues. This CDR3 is CASSLGLAGNEQFF. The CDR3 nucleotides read TGTGCCAGCAGCCTGGGACTAGCGGGCAATGAGCAGTTCTTC.

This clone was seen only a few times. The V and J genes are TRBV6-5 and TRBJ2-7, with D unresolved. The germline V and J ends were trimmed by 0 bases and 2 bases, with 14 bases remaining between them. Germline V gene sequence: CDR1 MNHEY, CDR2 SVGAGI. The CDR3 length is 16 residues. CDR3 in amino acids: CASSYSGVQVPYEQYF. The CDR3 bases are TGTGCCAGCAGTTACTCGGGCGTTCAGGTGCCCTACGAGCAGTACTTC.

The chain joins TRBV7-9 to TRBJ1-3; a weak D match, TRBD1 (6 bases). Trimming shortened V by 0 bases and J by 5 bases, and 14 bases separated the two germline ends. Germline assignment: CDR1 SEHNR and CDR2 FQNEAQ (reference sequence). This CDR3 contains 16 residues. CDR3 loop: CASSLADWDIRNTIYF. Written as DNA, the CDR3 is TGTGCCAGCAGCTTAGCTGATTGGGACATAAGAAACACCATATATTTT.

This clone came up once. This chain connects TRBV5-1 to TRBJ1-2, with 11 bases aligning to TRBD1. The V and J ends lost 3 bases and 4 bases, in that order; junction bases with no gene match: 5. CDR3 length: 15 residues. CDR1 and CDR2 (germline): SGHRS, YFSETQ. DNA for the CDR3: TGCGCCAGCAGCTGGGGACAGGGGGTGATCTATGGCTACACCTTC. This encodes CASSWGQGVIYGYTF.

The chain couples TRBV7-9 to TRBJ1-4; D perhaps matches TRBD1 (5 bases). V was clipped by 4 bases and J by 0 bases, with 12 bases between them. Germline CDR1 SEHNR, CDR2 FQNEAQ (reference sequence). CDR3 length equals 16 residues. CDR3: CASSSHGGATNEKLFF. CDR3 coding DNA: TGTGCCAGCAGCTCCCATGGGGGGGCAACTAATGAAAAACTGTTTTTT.

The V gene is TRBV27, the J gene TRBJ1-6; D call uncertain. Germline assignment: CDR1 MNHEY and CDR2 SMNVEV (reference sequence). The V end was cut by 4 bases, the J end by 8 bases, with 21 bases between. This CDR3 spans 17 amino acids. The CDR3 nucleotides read TGTGCCAGCAGTTCCCTGAGGAGGGTGGAGGGTCATTCACCCCTCCACTTT. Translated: CASSSLRRVEGHSPLHF.

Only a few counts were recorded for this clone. CDR3 sequence reads: CASSNQQGIGRQPQHF. The CDR3 nucleotides read TGTGCCAGCAGTAATCAACAGGGGATCGGAAGACAGCCCCAGCATTTT. The chain carries TRBV28 and TRBJ1-5; 7 nucleotides align to TRBD1. This CDR3 region has 16 residues. Germline loops: CDR1 MDHEN, CDR2 SYDVKM. The junction had 14 bases not matched to a gene; V was cut back by 5 bases and J by 7 bases.

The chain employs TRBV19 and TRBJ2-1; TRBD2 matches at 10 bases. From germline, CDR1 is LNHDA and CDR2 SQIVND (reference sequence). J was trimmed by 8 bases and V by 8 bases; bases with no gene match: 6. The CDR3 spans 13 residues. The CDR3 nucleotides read TGTGCCAGTCGAGCGGGAGGGCCAGATGAGCAGTTCTTC. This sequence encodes CASRAGGPDEQFF.

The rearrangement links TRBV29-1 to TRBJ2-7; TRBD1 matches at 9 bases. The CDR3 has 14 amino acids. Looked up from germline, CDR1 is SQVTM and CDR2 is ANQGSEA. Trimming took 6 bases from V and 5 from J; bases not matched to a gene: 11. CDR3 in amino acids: CSVNPGQGNDEQYF. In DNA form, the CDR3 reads TGCAGCGTAAACCCGGGACAGGGAAACGACGAGCAGTACTTC.

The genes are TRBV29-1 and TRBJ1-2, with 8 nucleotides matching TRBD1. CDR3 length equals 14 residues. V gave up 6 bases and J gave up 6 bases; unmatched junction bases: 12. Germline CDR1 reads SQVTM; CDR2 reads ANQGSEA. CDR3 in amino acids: CSVADTGQGDGYTF. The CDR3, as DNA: TGCAGCGTCGCCGATACAGGACAGGGAGATGGCTACACCTTC. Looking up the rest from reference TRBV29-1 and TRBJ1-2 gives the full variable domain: SAVISQKPSRDICQRGTSLTIQCQVDSQVTMMFWYRQQPGQSLTLIATANQGSEATYESGFVIDKFPISRPNLTFSTLTVSNMSPEDSSIYLCSVADTGQGDGYTFGSGTRLTVV.

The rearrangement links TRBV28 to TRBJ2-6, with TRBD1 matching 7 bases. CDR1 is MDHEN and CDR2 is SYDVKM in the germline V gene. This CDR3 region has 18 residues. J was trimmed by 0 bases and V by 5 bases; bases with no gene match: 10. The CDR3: CASSETGFSRSGANVLTF. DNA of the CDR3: TGTGCCAGCAGTGAGACAGGGTTCTCCCGCTCTGGGGCCAACGTCCTGACTTTC.

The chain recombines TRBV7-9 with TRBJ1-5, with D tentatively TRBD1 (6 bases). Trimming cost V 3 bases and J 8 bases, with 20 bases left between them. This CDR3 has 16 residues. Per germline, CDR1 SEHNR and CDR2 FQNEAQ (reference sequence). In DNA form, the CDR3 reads TGTGCCAGCAGCTTGGGCCAGGGGTCAGGAGTTGAGCCCCAGCATTTT. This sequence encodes CASSLGQGSGVEPQHF.

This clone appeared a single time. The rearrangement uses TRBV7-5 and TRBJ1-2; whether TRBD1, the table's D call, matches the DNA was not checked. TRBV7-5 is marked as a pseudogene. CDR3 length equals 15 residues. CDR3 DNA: TGTGCCAGAAGCTTATCCCAGGGGTTGCCGGGAGGCTACACCTTC. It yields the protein CARSLSQGLPGGYTF.